The text below deals with one TCR beta chain. Its antigen is as yet unknown. These data belong to a study of beta chain features in type 1 diabetes. Across the whole study: Sorted cells, 107,917,701 in number, were examined across all samples.

Study results and caveats: Whether TCRB rearrangement is influenced by HLA type went unresolved here. Healthy donors had naive, central memory and Treg TCRB repertoires that appeared less similar than those seen among patients.

V trimming: 1 base; J trimming: 6 bases; junction bases outside the gene matches: 8. The CDR3 spans 15 residues. CDR1 and CDR2 (germline): LNHNV, YYDKDF (reference sequence). Every bit of the isolated RNA underwent reverse transcription, so sequencing read expressed TCRB transcripts. The table came from immunoSEQ multiplex PCR; TCRdb's copy has only in-frame clones and leaves some out. The sample has over 700,000 clones; 17% are singletons. The J gene is TRBJ2-7, the V gene TRBV15; 8 bases map to TRBD2. Sequenced sample: naive CD4+ T cells from blood. The clonotype was recovered from a woman between 18 and 30 years old in good health. CDR3 bases: TGTGCCACCAGCAGAGGGGGGGGACTAGTCCTCGAGCAGTACTTC. Its protein is CATSRGGGLVLEQYF.